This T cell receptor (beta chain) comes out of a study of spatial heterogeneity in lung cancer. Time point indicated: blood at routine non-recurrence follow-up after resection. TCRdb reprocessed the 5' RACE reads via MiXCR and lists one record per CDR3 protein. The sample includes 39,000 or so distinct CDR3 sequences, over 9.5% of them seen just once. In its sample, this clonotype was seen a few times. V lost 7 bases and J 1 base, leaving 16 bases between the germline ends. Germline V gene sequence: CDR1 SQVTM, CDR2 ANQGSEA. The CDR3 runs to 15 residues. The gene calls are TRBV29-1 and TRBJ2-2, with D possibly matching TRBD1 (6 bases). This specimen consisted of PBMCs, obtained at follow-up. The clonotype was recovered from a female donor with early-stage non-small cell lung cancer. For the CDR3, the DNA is TGCAGCGCTAAAGGGACATCCGGGAACACCGGGGAGCTGTTTTTT. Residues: CSAKGTSGNTGELFF.